These T cell receptor beta chains were read from a single sample in a study of regulatory T cells in long-lasting Graves disease. TCRdb re-analysed the multiplex PCR reads in MiXCR, keeping a single row per CDR3 protein. The table shows roughly 700,000 distinct CDR3 sequences, with around 30% occurring only once. The sample was peripheral blood mononuclear cells (PBMCs), taken when the disease was refractory, from a patient treated with antithyroid drugs. These receptors were obtained from a female donor with Graves disease. Each CDR3 is given with its conserved first and last residue. A D gene is named only where the DNA matches it firmly. Part of the rows lack a size; the others show once, few, many or a class for expanded clones.

TRBJ2-2,few,TRBV11-2,TRBD2,16,CASTYLAGGLGGELFF
TRBJ2-7,few,TRBV29-1,.,13,CSVGIGVQNEQYF
TRBJ1-5,.,TRBV4-2,.,18,CASSQDWALFRDNQPQHF
TRBJ1-2,.,TRBV7-6,.,15,CASSLAETGGYGYTF
TRBJ2-3,once,TRBV5-1,.,15,CASSLSGGGVDTQYF
TRBJ2-7,few,TRBV7-2,TRBD1,15,CASSLVRTGGHEQYF
TRBJ2-7,many,TRBV12-3/TRBV12-4,TRBD1,15,CASSWDRGHSYEQYF
TRBJ1-2,many,TRBV28,.,13,CASSPYWNYGYTF
TRBJ1-2,.,TRBV6-2/TRBV6-3,.,13,CATWTSRNYRYTF
TRBJ2-7,many,TRBV28,.,14,CASSFDGALYEQYF
TRBJ1-2,many,TRBV3-1,.,14,CASSQTTANYGYTF
TRBJ2-2,few,TRBV7-3,.,16,CASSITSRTPPGELFF
TRBJ2-2,few,TRBV19,TRBD2,14,CARVTSGYTGELFF
TRBJ2-2,.,TRBV9,.,15,CASSTRGANTGELFF
TRBJ1-4,.,TRBV7-9,.,13,CASSLDLDEKLFF
TRBJ2-7,.,TRBV7-2,.,15,CASSFGAGLSYEQYF
TRBJ1-1,many,TRBV28,.,11,CASQTASEAFF
TRBJ1-5,once,TRBV29-1,TRBD1,13,CSVGAGGNQPQHF
TRBJ2-5,once,TRBV20-1,TRBD2,16,CSAVGLAGAGRETQYF
TRBJ1-2,.,TRBV7-6,TRBD1,17,CASSLASSAGGIYGYTF
TRBJ1-2,.,TRBV19,.,15,CASTRVGQFNYGYTF
TRBJ2-7,.,TRBV13,.,12,CASSPSAREQYF
TRBJ2-5,few,TRBV6-2/TRBV6-3,.,12,CASYRTLGTQYF
TRBJ2-2,few,TRBV28,TRBD2,17,CASSSKDLAENTGELFF
TRBJ1-1,few,TRBV5-1,.,13,CASSREGNTEAFF
TRBJ1-2,.,TRBV10-2,.,13,CASSEGRIYGYTF
TRBJ1-1,many,TRBV7-9,.,12,CASSFSNTEAFF
TRBJ2-2,few,TRBV24-1,.,15,CATSEGSQNTGELFF
TRBJ2-7,.,TRBV30,.,14,CAWSDGKPRYEQYF
TRBJ2-7,few,TRBV3-1,TRBD2,14,CASSPGLAGVEQYF
TRBJ1-1,.,TRBV3-1,.,15,CASSLEQGRNTEAFF
TRBJ2-2,few,TRBV29-1,TRBD2,15,CSVEEGGVYTGELFF
TRBJ2-5,few,TRBV11-2,.,15,CASSPRERREETQYF
TRBJ2-5,few,TRBV6-1,.,13,CASSRSGGETQYF
TRBJ1-2,.,TRBV5-1,TRBD1,14,CASSVTGDSYGYTF
TRBJ1-1,.,TRBV2,.,14,CASSPRKGQGEAFF
TRBJ1-2,.,TRBV10-3,.,14,CAISTTGGAYGYTF
TRBJ2-2,.,TRBV6-9,TRBD2,21,CASSYPHTGTSGRPDTGELFF
TRBJ2-7,.,TRBV19,TRBD2,14,CASSQTSGGYEQYF
TRBJ1-5,.,TRBV6-5,.,16,CASSYEEGSRNQPQHF
TRBJ1-5,many,TRBV2,TRBD1,16,CASSGDRANSNQPQHF
TRBJ2-2,many,TRBV28,.,12,CASKGPTGELFF